The rows below give T cell receptor beta chains drawn from one sample of a study of blood T cell repertoires in COVID-19. Produced via immunoSEQ multiplex PCR; TCRdb's table is partial and in-frame only. The sample gives 150,000 to 200,000 clones, over 75% of which show up once; 2.8% is in the top ten. The sequenced sample was peripheral blood. The source of these receptors is a woman aged 80 or older with active or convalescent COVID-19. CDR3s include the opening cysteine and the closing phenylalanine or tryptophan. Fields, in order: clone size, J gene, V gene, D gene, CDR3 DNA, CDR3 protein. D genes are given only for firm matches. Rows give clone size only sometimes, using once, few, many, or a class for an expanded clone.

clone size: NA; J gene: TRBJ1-1; V gene: TRBV29-1; D gene: TRBD1; CDR3 DNA: TGCAGCGTCGCATCACAGGGGGCGAGCACTGAAGCTTTCTTT; CDR3 protein: CSVASQGASTEAFF
clone size: NA; J gene: TRBJ2-3; V gene: TRBV13; D gene: NA; CDR3 DNA: TGTGCCAGCAGCCAACGGACAGTGCGGGGCACAGATACGCAGTATTTT; CDR3 protein: CASSQRTVRGTDTQYF
clone size: NA; J gene: TRBJ2-2; V gene: TRBV28; D gene: NA; CDR3 DNA: TGTGCCAGCAGTTTATTCTCGGGGAACACCGGGGAGCTGTTTTTT; CDR3 protein: CASSLFSGNTGELFF
clone size: NA; J gene: TRBJ1-5; V gene: TRBV11-2; D gene: NA; CDR3 DNA: TGTGCCAGCAGCCAGGAGGGTCAGCCCCAGCATTTT; CDR3 protein: CASSQEGQPQHF
clone size: NA; J gene: TRBJ1-1; V gene: TRBV19; D gene: NA; CDR3 DNA: TGTGCCAGTAGTACACAGGGTCTTGGGACTGAAGCTTTCTTT; CDR3 protein: CASSTQGLGTEAFF
clone size: few; J gene: TRBJ2-5; V gene: TRBV24-1; D gene: NA; CDR3 DNA: TGTGCCACCAGTGTGCTGACTGACCAAGAGACCCAGTACTTC; CDR3 protein: CATSVLTDQETQYF
clone size: few; J gene: TRBJ1-1; V gene: TRBV6-1; D gene: NA; CDR3 DNA: TGTGCCAGCAGTGAAGCGCTTGGGAGGGTCGGTGAAGCTTTCTTT; CDR3 protein: CASSEALGRVGEAFF
clone size: once; J gene: TRBJ1-5; V gene: TRBV5-6; D gene: NA; CDR3 DNA: TGTGCCAGCAGCTTGGTAGGCAGGACTGATCAGCCCCAGCATTTT; CDR3 protein: CASSLVGRTDQPQHF
clone size: NA; J gene: TRBJ2-7; V gene: TRBV6-2/TRBV6-3; D gene: NA; CDR3 DNA: TGTGCCAGCAGTTACTCGCGGTTGGGGGGGCGAGAGCAGTACTTC; CDR3 protein: CASSYSRLGGREQYF
clone size: NA; J gene: TRBJ2-3; V gene: TRBV30; D gene: TRBD2; CDR3 DNA: TGTGCCTGGAGTGGGGAGCGGGGGGTGTTTTTAAGCACAGATACGCAGTATTTT; CDR3 protein: CAWSGERGVFLSTDTQYF